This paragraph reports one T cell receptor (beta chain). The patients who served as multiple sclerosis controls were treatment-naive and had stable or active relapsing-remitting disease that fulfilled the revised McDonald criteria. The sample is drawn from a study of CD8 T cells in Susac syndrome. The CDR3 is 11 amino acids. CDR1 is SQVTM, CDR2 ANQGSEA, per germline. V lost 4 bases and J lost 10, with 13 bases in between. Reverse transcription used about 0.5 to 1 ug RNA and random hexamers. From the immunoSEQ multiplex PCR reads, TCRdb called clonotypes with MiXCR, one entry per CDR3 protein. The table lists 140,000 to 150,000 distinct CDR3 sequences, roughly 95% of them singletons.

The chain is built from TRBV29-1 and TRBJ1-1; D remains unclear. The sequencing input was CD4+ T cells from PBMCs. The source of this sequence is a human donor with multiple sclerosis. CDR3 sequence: CSVVDEIVAFF. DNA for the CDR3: TGCAGCGTTGTAGATGAGATTGTAGCTTTCTTT.